A selection of T cell receptor beta chains follows, all from one sample in a study of cytotoxic CD8 clonotypes in ibrutinib-treated CLL. Libraries were prepared by immunoSEQ multiplex PCR; TCRdb keeps only in-frame clonotypes and omits some of them. The sample carries about 130,000 clones, around three quarters recorded once. Sequenced material: PBMCs, taken after 12 months of ibrutinib treatment. These receptors came from a human donor with chronic lymphocytic leukemia. Each CDR3 is given without its conserved first and last residue. Fields, in order: J gene, clone size, V gene, CDR3 length, CDR3 protein. The size entry is marked missing in some rows and otherwise reads once, few, many or a size class.

J: TRBJ2-7
size: few
V: TRBV5-4
length: 9
CDR3: ASSSDYEQY

J: TRBJ2-1
size: -
V: TRBV29-1
length: 14
CDR3: SVEAQRLGSYNEQF

J: TRBJ1-2
size: -
V: TRBV29-1
length: 10
CDR3: SEGQGFNGYT

J: TRBJ2-1
size: -
V: TRBV9
length: 13
CDR3: ASSARDGPYNEQF

J: TRBJ1-3
size: few
V: TRBV5-4
length: 13
CDR3: ASSSGQGDINTIY

J: TRBJ1-4
size: -
V: TRBV9
length: 13
CDR3: ASSLNPATNEKLF

J: TRBJ2-7
size: -
V: TRBV5-1
length: 11
CDR3: ASSLGVSYEQY

J: TRBJ2-5
size: -
V: TRBV29-1
length: 11
CDR3: SVSGGMEETQY

J: TRBJ2-2
size: -
V: TRBV11-2
length: 14
CDR3: ASSLALAGNTGELF

J: TRBJ2-1
size: -
V: TRBV6-5
length: 12
CDR3: ASSRRDSYNEQF

J: TRBJ1-5
size: -
V: TRBV5-8
length: 12
CDR3: ASSQGLGNQPQH

J: TRBJ2-7
size: once
V: TRBV18
length: 9
CDR3: ASSRGDEQY

J: TRBJ1-2
size: -
V: TRBV19
length: 10
CDR3: ASSNLVAGYT

J: TRBJ2-3
size: -
V: TRBV14
length: 13
CDR3: ASKGAGGHTDTQY

J: TRBJ2-3
size: -
V: TRBV18
length: 13
CDR3: ASSPTSSGVDTQY

J: TRBJ2-1
size: -
V: TRBV14
length: 17
CDR3: ASSQVPGLAGGPDNEQF

J: TRBJ1-1
size: -
V: TRBV29-1
length: 11
CDR3: SARDDLNTEAF

J: TRBJ2-3
size: -
V: TRBV27
length: 11
CDR3: ASSSQGWDTQY

J: TRBJ2-1
size: -
V: TRBV5-1
length: 12
CDR3: ASGLAGGPNEQF

J: TRBJ1-2
size: -
V: TRBV5-1
length: 14
CDR3: ASSLGHDRIVYGYT

J: TRBJ2-1
size: -
V: TRBV4-2
length: 15
CDR3: ASSQDPSGISYNEQF

J: TRBJ2-7
size: -
V: TRBV5-1
length: 12
CDR3: ASSPRQGTGEQY

J: TRBJ2-5
size: -
V: TRBV7-2
length: 11
CDR3: ASSLVQEETQY

J: TRBJ2-2
size: -
V: TRBV18
length: 15
CDR3: ASSRRLGLADTGELF

J: TRBJ2-1
size: -
V: TRBV28
length: 11
CDR3: ASSPLRRGEQF

J: TRBJ2-5
size: -
V: TRBV5-1
length: 11
CDR3: ASRGTGGETQY

J: TRBJ2-3
size: -
V: TRBV18
length: 14
CDR3: ASSPPSGSLGDTQY

J: TRBJ2-7
size: -
V: TRBV5-1
length: 14
CDR3: ASSQTPLGAAYEQY

J: TRBJ1-1
size: -
V: TRBV30
length: 11
CDR3: AWSVADNTEAF

J: TRBJ2-5
size: -
V: TRBV25-1
length: 13
CDR3: ASSAGHSKIGTQY

J: TRBJ1-4
size: -
V: TRBV4-1
length: 13
CDR3: ASSQGAGSGEKLF

J: TRBJ1-5
size: -
V: TRBV12-1
length: 14
CDR3: ASSQVTGDANQPQH

J: TRBJ1-2
size: -
V: TRBV6-5
length: 12
CDR3: ASSPQGTSYGYT

J: TRBJ2-7
size: few
V: TRBV5-4
length: 13
CDR3: ASSLFATANSEQY

J: TRBJ2-2
size: -
V: TRBV5-1
length: 13
CDR3: ASSYGGPGTGELF

J: TRBJ2-1
size: -
V: TRBV7-2
length: 14
CDR3: ASSQDPRQGHNEQF

J: TRBJ2-7
size: -
V: TRBV7-2
length: 13
CDR3: ASSLAGGGPYEQY